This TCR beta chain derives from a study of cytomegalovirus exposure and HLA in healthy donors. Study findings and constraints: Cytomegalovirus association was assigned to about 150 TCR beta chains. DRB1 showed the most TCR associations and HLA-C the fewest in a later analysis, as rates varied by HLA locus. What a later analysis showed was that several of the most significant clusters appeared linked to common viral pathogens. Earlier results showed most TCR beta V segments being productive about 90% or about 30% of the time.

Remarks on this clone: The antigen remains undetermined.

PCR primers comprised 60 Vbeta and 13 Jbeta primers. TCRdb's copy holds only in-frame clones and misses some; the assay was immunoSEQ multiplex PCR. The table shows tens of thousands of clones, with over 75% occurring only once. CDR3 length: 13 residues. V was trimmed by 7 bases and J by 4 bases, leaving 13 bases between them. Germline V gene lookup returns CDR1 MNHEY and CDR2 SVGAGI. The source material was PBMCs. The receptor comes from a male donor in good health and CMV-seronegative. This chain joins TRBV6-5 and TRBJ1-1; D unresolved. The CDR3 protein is CASTGSEGTEAFF. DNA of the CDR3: TGTGCCAGCACGGGGAGTGAGGGCACTGAAGCTTTCTTT.